This TCR beta chain was identified in a study of cytomegalovirus exposure and HLA in healthy donors. Study-wide points: Reports state that TCR beta sequences accurately predicted most subjects' HLA-A and HLA-B alleles.

A word on this clone: The antigen remains undetermined.

The PCR made use of 60 Vbeta and 13 Jbeta primers. Libraries were prepared by immunoSEQ multiplex PCR; TCRdb keeps only in-frame clonotypes and omits some of them. In the table there are 100,000 to 150,000 clones, around 72% of which are singletons. J was trimmed by 4 bases and V by 5 bases; bases with no gene match: 5. CDR3 size: 16 residues. The germline CDR1 and CDR2 sequences are MNHNY and SVGAGI (reference sequence). The receptor's source is a woman aged 40-49 years in good health and CMV-seropositive. Sequenced material: PBMCs. V is TRBV6-6 and J is TRBJ2-5; 15 nucleotides agree with TRBD2. The CDR3 sequence: CASSGGLAGGGETQYF. In nucleotides, the CDR3 is TGTGCCAGCAGTGGGGGACTAGCGGGGGGTGGAGAGACCCAGTACTTC.